These 20 T cell receptor beta chains were sequenced from one sample in a study of blood T cells in healthy people across ages. Together with a sample-barcoded 5' primer, a J-beta primer mix was included in a second PCR lasting about 7 to 11 cycles. TCRdb called the 5' RACE reads again in MiXCR, with one record for every CDR3 protein. The repertoire holds roughly 720,000 distinct CDR3 sequences, with 40% to 65% as singletons. Sequenced sample: blood. These receptors all stem from a man at least 80 years old in good health.

The rearrangement joins TRBV15 to TRBJ2-1, with D unclear. The CDR3 sequence is 16 residues long. Deletions cut 2 bases from V and 2 bases from J, with 13 bases between. Germline CDR1 is LNHNV and CDR2 is YYDKDF (reference sequence). CDR3 in DNA: TGTGCCACCAGCAGAACCGGCGCAGGTACCTACAATGAGCAGTTCTTC. Translation: CATSRTGAGTYNEQFF.

This chain connects TRBV29-1 to TRBJ1-1; D gene uncertain. Germline V gene lookup returns CDR1 SQVTM and CDR2 ANQGSEA. The germline V and J ends were trimmed by 8 bases and 3 bases, with 7 bases remaining between them. The CDR3 covers 10 residues. As DNA, the CDR3 is TGCAGCTCATCGTACACTGAAGCTTTCTTT. It specifies CSSSYTEAFF.

The rearrangement links TRBV18 to TRBJ1-5; 7 bases map to TRBD1. Germline loops: CDR1 KGHSH, CDR2 LQKENI. The V and J ends lost 8 bases and 1 base, in that order; junction bases with no gene match: 5. The CDR3 has 14 amino acids. The CDR3 bases are TGTGCCAGCAGCCCGGGACAGAGCAATCAGCCCCAGCATTTT. The encoded protein is CASSPGQSNQPQHF.

This clonotype occurred a few times. The V call is TRBV6-6, the J call TRBJ2-5; D possibly corresponds to TRBD1 (6 bases). Trimming removed 7 bases at V and 11 bases at J, with 17 bases between. Looked up from germline, CDR1 is MNHNY and CDR2 is SVGAGI (reference sequence). The CDR3 contains 12 residues. CDR3 sequence: CASTRDIGEQYF. For the CDR3, the DNA is TGTGCCAGCACCCGGGACATTGGTGAGCAGTACTTC.

The chain employs TRBV28 and TRBJ1-1; the D gene is possibly TRBD1 (6 bases). The V end lost 6 bases, the J end lost 4 bases, and 18 bases lay between the germline ends. This CDR3 has 15 amino acids. Germline loops: CDR1 MDHEN, CDR2 SYDVKM. In nucleotides, the CDR3 is TGTGCCAGCAGGTTGGGGGCGGCCCCCCGCACTGAAGCTTTCTTT. Amino acids: CASRLGAAPRTEAFF.

This rearrangement joins TRBV7-2 to TRBJ2-1; D unresolved. CDR3 size: 11 residues. Per the germline V gene, CDR1 is SGHTA and CDR2 is FQGNSA. The V gene lost 4 bases and the J gene lost 13 bases, with 11 bases spanning the gap. The CDR3 here is CASSSTGTQFF. The CDR3 DNA reads TGTGCCAGCAGCTCAACGGGCACCCAGTTCTTC.

The chain employs TRBV6-5 and TRBJ1-5; D is unresolved. Between the trimmed V and J ends, which lost 0 bases and 7 bases, there was a span of 7 bases. The CDR3 spans 13 residues. Germline loops: CDR1 MNHEY, CDR2 SVGAGI. DNA of the CDR3: TGTGCCAGCAGTTACTCCACAACCCAGCCCCAGCATTTT. Translated, it gives CASSYSTTQPQHF.

A few counts support this clonotype. The V call is TRBV5-1, the J call TRBJ2-7; 7 bases line up with TRBD2. Unmatched junction bases numbered 6, after V lost 5 bases and J lost 4 bases. The CDR3 has 13 residues. The germline V gene encodes CDR1 SGHRS and CDR2 YFSETQ. This chain's CDR3 is CASSPDGGYEQYF. The CDR3 DNA follows: TGCGCCAGCAGTCCCGACGGGGGGTACGAGCAGTACTTC.

To note about this clonotype: One end of the junction fails to match germline, which may point to a read error. The chain couples TRBV3-1 to TRBJ2-3; 11 bases match TRBD2. The CDR3 consists of 16 residues. In germline, CDR1 is LGHDT, CDR2 YNNKEL (reference sequence). The CDR3 spells CASSQDASGRTGTQYF. The CDR3 nucleotides are TGTGCCAGCAGCCAAGACGCTAGCGGGAGGACAGGTACGCAGTATTTT.

This chain connects TRBV7-8 to TRBJ2-3; a possible D gene is TRBD2 (6 bases). Germline CDR1 reads SGHVS; CDR2 reads FQNEAQ. This CDR3 has 15 residues. V was shortened by 5 bases and J by 6 bases, with 18 bases between the two germline ends. CDR3 sequence (DNA): TGTGCCAGCAGCCATAGCGGCAACGCGGCGGATACGCAGTATTTT. As protein: CASSHSGNAADTQYF. Full variable domain (remainder filled in from reference TRBV7-8 and TRBJ2-3): GAGVSQSPRYKVAKRGQDVALRCDPISGHVSLFWYQQALGQGPEFLTYFQNEAQLDKSGLPSDRFFAERPEGSVSTLKIQRTQQEDSAVYLCASSHSGNAADTQYFGPGTRLTVL.

This clonotype was detected only a few times. The chain has TRBV5-1 and TRBJ2-1; TRBD2 agrees at 12 bases. CDR3 size: 15 residues. CDR1 SGHRS and CDR2 YFSETQ come from the germline V gene. The trim removed 4 bases at V and 9 bases at J, leaving 8 bases unmatched. CDR3 protein: CASSPGLAGPGEQFF. CDR3 DNA: TGCGCCAGCAGCCCGGGACTAGCGGGCCCCGGTGAGCAGTTCTTC.

Only one count was recorded for this clonotype. The chain combines TRBV5-1 with TRBJ2-7; 12 bases agree with TRBD2. Trimming took 4 bases from V and 2 from J; bases not matched to a gene: 10. The germline V gene encodes CDR1 SGHRS and CDR2 YFSETQ. The CDR3 is 17 residues long. The CDR3 protein is CASSNGLAGSRPYEQYF. The CDR3 coding sequence is TGCGCCAGCAGCAACGGACTAGCGGGATCTCGTCCCTACGAGCAGTACTTC.

The V call is TRBV18, the J call TRBJ2-3, with a possible D match to TRBD2 (5 bases). The CDR3 contains 16 residues. Germline CDR1 reads KGHSH; CDR2 reads LQKENI. Trimming pared 2 bases from V and 3 bases from J, leaving 15 bases between. The CDR3 region is CASSPGVAQITDTQYF. The CDR3 DNA sequence: TGTGCCAGCTCACCAGGAGTAGCGCAGATAACAGATACGCAGTATTTT. Based on the CDR3 plus reference TRBV18 and TRBJ2-3, the full variable domain is NAGVMQNPRHLVRRRGQEARLRCSPMKGHSHVYWYRQLPEEGLKFMVYLQKENIIDESGMPKERFSAEFPKEGPSILRIQQVVRGDSAAYFCASSPGVAQITDTQYFGPGTRLTVL.

In its sample, this clonotype was seen a few times. The chain uses TRBV6-6 and TRBJ2-7; D is unresolved. Trimming removed 9 bases at V and 0 bases at J, with 12 bases between. The germline CDR1 and CDR2 sequences are MNHNY and SVGAGI (reference sequence). This CDR3 contains 13 residues. The CDR3 DNA is TGTGCCAGTGGTAGGTTGGGCTCCTACGAGCAGTACTTC. Protein product: CASGRLGSYEQYF.

The chain has TRBV4-1 and TRBJ1-5; D gene uncertain. The CDR3 extends over 16 amino acids. The V end was cut by 3 bases, the J end by 0 bases, with 12 bases between. Germline values: CDR1 MGHRA, CDR2 YSYEKL. The CDR3 loop is CASSHAQTNSNQPQHF. CDR3 sequence (DNA): TGCGCCAGCAGCCACGCCCAGACAAATAGCAATCAGCCCCAGCATTTT.

This clonotype was seen a handful of times. V and J are TRBV4-1 and TRBJ2-7; D gene uncertain. The V and J ends lost 1 base and 6 bases respectively, with 16 bases between them. CDR1 is MGHRA and CDR2 is YSYEKL in the germline V gene. The length of the CDR3 is 15 residues. The CDR3 coding sequence is TGCGCCAGCAGCCAAGCCGAAGGGCCGTTGGGCGAGCAGTACTTC. Translating gives CASSQAEGPLGEQYF.

The chain employs TRBV9 and TRBJ2-1, with 12 bases aligning to TRBD2. Losses at the gene ends were 0 bases for V and 3 bases for J; bases not matched to a gene: 10. The CDR3 consists of 19 residues. The germline V gene encodes CDR1 SGDLS and CDR2 YYNGEE. The CDR3 protein is CASSVARLAGAQIYNEQFF. As DNA, the CDR3 is TGTGCCAGCAGCGTAGCCCGACTAGCGGGAGCCCAGATCTACAATGAGCAGTTCTTC.

The V and J genes are TRBV2 and TRBJ1-2; tentatively, D is TRBD1 (5 bases). This CDR3 region has 13 residues. From germline, CDR1 is SNHLY and CDR2 FYNNEI. The germline V and J ends were trimmed by 3 bases and 3 bases, with 8 bases remaining between them. CDR3 sequence reads: CASSEGGYYGYTF. CDR3 coding DNA: TGTGCCAGCAGTGAGGGGGGGTACTATGGCTACACCTTC.

The chain joins TRBV13 to TRBJ2-2; D may be TRBD2 (5 bases). V lost 5 bases, J lost 0 bases, and 13 bases lay in between. Germline assignment: CDR1 PRHDT and CDR2 FYEKMQ (reference sequence). The CDR3 is 16 residues long. CDR3: CASSTGAEANTGELFF. In DNA form, the CDR3 reads TGTGCCAGCAGCACCGGAGCGGAAGCGAACACCGGGGAGCTGTTTTTT.

This chain joins TRBV28 and TRBJ1-2; tentative D call: TRBD1 (5 bases). Germline lookup yields CDR1 MDHEN and CDR2 SYDVKM. The CDR3 is made up of 14 amino acids. The germline V and J ends were trimmed by 3 bases and 6 bases, with 14 bases remaining between them. CDR3 sequence (DNA): TGTGCCAGCAGTTTTGGCGGGACCCCTGATGGCTACACCTTC. Its protein product is CASSFGGTPDGYTF.